This T cell receptor beta chain was recovered during a study of blood T cells in healthy people across ages. Regarding the study as a whole: Nothing was known about donor CMV status, and this possibly confounded expanded clonotype changes.

This clonotype was observed a few times. Its target is unknown. Sample-barcoded 5' priming and a J-beta primer mix drove a second PCR of roughly 7 to 11 cycles. TCRdb reanalysed the 5' RACE reads using MiXCR and keeps one entry per CDR3 protein. Counted here are about 780,000 distinct CDR3 sequences, around a quarter occurring once; the ten biggest clones make up less than 3.5%. The ends were cut back, 10 bases at V and 5 bases at J, with 15 bases in the middle. There are 13 residues in the CDR3. The data were also submitted as part of a second study, on T cells of mothers and their children. As that study records: In cDNA synthesis, all of the extracted RNA was used at roughly 1.5 ug per 15 ul. Sample barcodes and 2-4 random nucleotides came from the second PCR's M1S primer.

This clonotype was obtained from a boy between 5 and 17 years old in good health. Source material: blood. This chain joins TRBV12-3 or TRBV12-4 and TRBJ1-3, with D uncertain. The CDR3 here is CAMHSPERNTIYF. CDR3 bases: TGTGCCATGCACTCTCCAGAAAGAAACACCATATATTTT.